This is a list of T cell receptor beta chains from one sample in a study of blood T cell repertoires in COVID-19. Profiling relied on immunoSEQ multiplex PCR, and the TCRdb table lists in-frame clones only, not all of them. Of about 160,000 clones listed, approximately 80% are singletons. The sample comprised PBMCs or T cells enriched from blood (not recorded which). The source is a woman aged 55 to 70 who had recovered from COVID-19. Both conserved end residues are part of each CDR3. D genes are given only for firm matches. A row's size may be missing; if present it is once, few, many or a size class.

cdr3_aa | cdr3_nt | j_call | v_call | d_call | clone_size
CASSQGTYAITDTQYF | TGTGCCAGCAGCCAAGGAACATACGCCATCACAGATACGCAGTATTTT | TRBJ2-3 | TRBV14 | NA | NA
CASSQDFRTGYNEQFF | TGTGCCAGCAGCCAAGATTTCAGGACAGGATACAATGAGCAGTTCTTC | TRBJ2-1 | TRBV14 | TRBD1 | NA
CASRTPGGATNEQFF | TGTGCCAGCAGAACCCCCGGGGGGGCAACCAATGAGCAGTTCTTC | TRBJ2-1 | TRBV2 | TRBD2 | NA
CASSLESLSPLHF | TGTGCCAGCAGTTTAGAATCCCTTTCACCCCTCCACTTT | TRBJ1-6 | TRBV12-3/TRBV12-4 | NA | NA
CASSYSLAGGRETQYF | TGTGCCAGCAGTTACTCACTAGCGGGGGGTAGGGAGACCCAGTACTTC | TRBJ2-5 | TRBV6-5 | TRBD2 | NA
CSGVVDTQYF | TGCAGCGGAGTGGTAGATACGCAGTATTTT | TRBJ2-3 | TRBV29-1 | NA | NA
CASSQGQGNEQYF | TGTGCCAGCAGCCAAGGACAGGGGAACGAGCAGTACTTC | TRBJ2-7 | TRBV3-1/TRBV3-2 | TRBD1 | NA
CASSEVQVGYTF | TGTGCCAGCAGTGAAGTCCAGGTTGGCTACACCTTC | TRBJ1-2 | TRBV2 | NA | NA
CASRGGGSNTGELFF | TGTGCCAGCAGAGGGGGAGGGTCGAACACCGGGGAGCTGTTTTTT | TRBJ2-2 | TRBV28 | NA | NA
CASSLRLQTQETQYF | TGTGCCAGCAGTCTGAGACTCCAAACCCAAGAGACCCAGTACTTC | TRBJ2-5 | TRBV27 | NA | NA
CASSPLRGPQASGGPTDTQYF | TGTGCCAGCAGTCCGCTCCGGGGACCCCAGGCTAGCGGGGGGCCCACAGATACGCAGTATTTT | TRBJ2-3 | TRBV6-6 | TRBD2 | NA
CASSSRYRGQDTEAFF | TGTGCCAGCAGTTCTCGCTACAGGGGGCAGGACACTGAAGCTTTCTTT | TRBJ1-1 | TRBV6-5 | TRBD1 | few
CASIGGRTRQNGYTF | TGTGCCAGCATTGGGGGCAGGACAAGGCAAAATGGCTACACCTTC | TRBJ1-2 | TRBV6-5 | NA | NA
CASSVEGAGGYTF | TGTGCCAGCAGCGTAGAGGGGGCGGGCGGCTACACCTTC | TRBJ1-2 | TRBV9 | TRBD1 | few
CASSPWRSSYNEQFF | TGTGCCAGCTCACCATGGAGAAGCTCCTACAATGAGCAGTTCTTC | TRBJ2-1 | TRBV18 | NA | NA
CASSWDTYEQYF | TGCGCCAGCAGCTGGGACACCTACGAGCAGTACTTC | TRBJ2-7 | TRBV5-1 | NA | NA
CASRLGGEGLLYSNYGYTF | TGTGCCAGCAGGCTCGGCGGCGAGGGCCTACTATATTCTAACTATGGCTACACCTTC | TRBJ1-2 | TRBV9 | NA | NA
CAWSVGRGETQYF | TGTGCCTGGAGTGTAGGCAGAGGAGAGACCCAGTACTTC | TRBJ2-5 | TRBV30 | NA | few
CASSPQRDEQYF | TGTGCCAGCTCACCACAGAGGGACGAGCAGTACTTC | TRBJ2-7 | TRBV18 | NA | NA
CASSQEPDRDGQPQHF | TGCGCCAGCAGCCAGGAGCCGGACAGGGACGGGCAGCCCCAGCATTTT | TRBJ1-5 | TRBV4-1 | TRBD1 | NA
CASSSAGELDTQYF | TGTGCCAGCAGCTCCGCCGGGGAACTCGATACGCAGTATTTT | TRBJ2-3 | TRBV11-3 | NA | NA
CASSAIATNSYNEQFF | TGTGCCAGCAGTGCCATAGCGACTAACTCCTACAATGAGCAGTTCTTC | TRBJ2-1 | TRBV2 | NA | once
CASSLTGGLGETQYF | TGTGCCAGCAGCTTAACAGGGGGCCTAGGGGAGACCCAGTACTTC | TRBJ2-5 | TRBV5-6 | TRBD1 | NA
CASKGQGAGDTEAFF | TGTGCCAGCAAGGGACAGGGGGCGGGGGACACTGAAGCTTTCTTT | TRBJ1-1 | TRBV6-5 | TRBD1 | NA
CASSVAGRGIAGYTF | TGTGCCAGCAGCGTAGCAGGCAGGGGAATTGCTGGCTACACCTTC | TRBJ1-2 | TRBV9 | NA | NA
CASSEGQVLNTEAFF | TGTGCCAGCAGTGAGGGACAGGTGCTGAACACTGAAGCTTTCTTT | TRBJ1-1 | TRBV2 | TRBD1 | NA
CASSFGLENYEQYF | TGTGCCAGCTCGTTTGGACTAGAAAACTACGAGCAGTACTTC | TRBJ2-7 | TRBV18 | TRBD2 | few
CASSQVSGVAKNIQYF | TGTGCCAGCAGCCAAGTTAGCGGGGTAGCCAAAAACATTCAGTACTTC | TRBJ2-4 | TRBV3-1/TRBV3-2 | TRBD2 | NA
CASSESAGDGQETQYF | TGTGCCAGCAGTGAATCCGCGGGGGACGGCCAAGAGACCCAGTACTTC | TRBJ2-5 | TRBV6-1 | TRBD2 | NA
CASSQDRTNQPQHF | TGTGCCAGCAGTCAAGACAGGACTAATCAGCCCCAGCATTTT | TRBJ1-5 | TRBV6-6 | NA | NA
CASSGTGESKAFF | TGCGCCAGCAGCGGGACAGGGGAGTCCAAAGCTTTCTTT | TRBJ1-1 | TRBV5-1 | TRBD1 | NA
CASSKSPGSREIPEAFF | TGTGCCAGCAGCAAATCCCCTGGTAGCCGTGAAATCCCTGAAGCTTTCTTT | TRBJ1-1 | TRBV21-1 | NA | NA
CASRQDRNTEAFF | TGTGCCAGCAGACAGGACAGAAACACTGAAGCTTTCTTT | TRBJ1-1 | TRBV7-8 | NA | NA
CASSGQGTNEKLFF | TGTGCCAGCAGCGGACAGGGCACTAATGAAAAACTGTTTTTT | TRBJ1-4 | TRBV9 | TRBD1 | NA
CASSQEDRPNEKLFF | TGCGCCAGCAGCCAAGAGGACAGGCCTAATGAAAAACTGTTTTTT | TRBJ1-4 | TRBV4-1 | TRBD1 | once
CAGQAQPNTEAFF | TGTGCGGGACAGGCTCAACCGAACACTGAAGCTTTCTTT | TRBJ1-1 | TRBV7-2 | TRBD1 | NA
CASSEALQGQFSYEQYF | TGTGCCAGCAGTGAAGCGCTTCAGGGTCAGTTTTCCTACGAGCAGTACTTC | TRBJ2-7 | TRBV2 | NA | NA
CASSSGGGQPQHF | TGTGCCAGCAGTTCCGGAGGAGGTCAGCCCCAGCATTTT | TRBJ1-5 | TRBV27 | NA | NA
CASTSTGQKAFF | TGTGCCAGCACCTCTACGGGACAGAAAGCTTTCTTT | TRBJ1-1 | TRBV6-6 | TRBD1 | NA
CASSLGILTGGDEKLFF | TGCGCCAGCAGCTTGGGCATACTGACAGGGGGAGATGAAAAACTGTTTTTT | TRBJ1-4 | TRBV5-1 | TRBD1 | NA
CASSLRTSGGASTDTQYF | TGTGCCAGCAGCTTAAGGACTAGCGGGGGTGCTAGCACAGATACGCAGTATTTT | TRBJ2-3 | TRBV11-2 | TRBD2 | few
CASSLIGANEKLFF | TGTGCCAGCAGTTTAATTGGGGCGAATGAAAAACTGTTTTTT | TRBJ1-4 | TRBV27 | NA | NA
CASSQEKVKGLSGNTIYF | TGCGCCAGCAGTCAAGAGAAGGTTAAGGGACTCTCTGGAAACACCATATATTTT | TRBJ1-3 | TRBV23-1 | NA | NA
CASNQGQSGGNTIYF | TGTGCCAGCAACCAGGGACAGTCCGGGGGAAACACCATATATTTT | TRBJ1-3 | TRBV6-5 | TRBD1 | NA
CASSKQGSGYEQYF | TGTGCCAGCTCGAAACAGGGGAGTGGCTACGAGCAGTACTTC | TRBJ2-7 | TRBV6-5 | TRBD1 | NA